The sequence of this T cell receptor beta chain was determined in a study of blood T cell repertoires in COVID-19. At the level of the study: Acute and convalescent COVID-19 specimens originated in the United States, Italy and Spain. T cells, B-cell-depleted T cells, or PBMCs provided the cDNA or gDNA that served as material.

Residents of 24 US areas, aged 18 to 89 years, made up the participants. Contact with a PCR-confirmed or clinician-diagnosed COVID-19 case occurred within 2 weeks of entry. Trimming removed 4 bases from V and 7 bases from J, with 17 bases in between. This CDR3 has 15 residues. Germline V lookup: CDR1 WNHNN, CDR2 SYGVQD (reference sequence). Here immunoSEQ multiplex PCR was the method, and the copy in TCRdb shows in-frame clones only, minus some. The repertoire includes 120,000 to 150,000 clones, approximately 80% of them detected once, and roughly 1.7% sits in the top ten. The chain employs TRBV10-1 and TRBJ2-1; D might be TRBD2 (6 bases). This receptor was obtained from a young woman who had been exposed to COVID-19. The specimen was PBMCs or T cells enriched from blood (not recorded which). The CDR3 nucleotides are TGCGCCAGCAGTGTATCTTCGGGAGTAGGGAATGAGCAGTTCTTC. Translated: CASSVSSGVGNEQFF.